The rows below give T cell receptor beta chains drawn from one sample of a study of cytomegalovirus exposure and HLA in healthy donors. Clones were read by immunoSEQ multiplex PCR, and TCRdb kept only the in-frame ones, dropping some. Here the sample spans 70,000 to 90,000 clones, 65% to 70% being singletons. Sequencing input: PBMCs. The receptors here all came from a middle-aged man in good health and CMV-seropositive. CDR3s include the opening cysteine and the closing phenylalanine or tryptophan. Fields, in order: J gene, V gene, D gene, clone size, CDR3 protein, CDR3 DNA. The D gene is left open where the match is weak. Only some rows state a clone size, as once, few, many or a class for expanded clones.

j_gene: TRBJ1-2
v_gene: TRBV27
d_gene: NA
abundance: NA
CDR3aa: CASSTLTGYNYGYTF
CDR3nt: TGTGCCAGCAGTACATTGACAGGCTATAACTATGGCTACACCTTC

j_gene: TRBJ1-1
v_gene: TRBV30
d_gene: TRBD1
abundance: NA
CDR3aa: CAWSVGTGNTEAFF
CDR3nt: TGTGCCTGGAGTGTAGGGACAGGGAACACTGAAGCTTTCTTT

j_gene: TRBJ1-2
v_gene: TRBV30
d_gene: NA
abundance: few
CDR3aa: CAWTPGFLNYGYTF
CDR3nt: TGTGCCTGGACACCCGGGTTTCTTAACTATGGCTACACCTTC

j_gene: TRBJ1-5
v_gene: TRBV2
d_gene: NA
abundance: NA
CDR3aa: CASNRGREGQPQHF
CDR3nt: TGTGCCAGCAATCGAGGCAGGGAGGGCCAGCCCCAGCATTTT

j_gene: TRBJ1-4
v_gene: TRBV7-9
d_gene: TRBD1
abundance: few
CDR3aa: CASSLGGGREKLFF
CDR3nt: TGTGCCAGCAGCTTAGGAGGGGGCCGGGAAAAACTGTTTTTT

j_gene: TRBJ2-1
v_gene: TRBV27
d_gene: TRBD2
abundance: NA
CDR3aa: CATLRLAGGHEQFF
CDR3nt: TGTGCCACACTGCGACTAGCGGGGGGGCATGAGCAGTTCTTC

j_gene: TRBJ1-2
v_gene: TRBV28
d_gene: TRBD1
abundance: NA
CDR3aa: CASSPRDRGAYGYTF
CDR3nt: TGTGCCAGCAGTCCACGGGACAGGGGGGCGTATGGCTACACCTTC

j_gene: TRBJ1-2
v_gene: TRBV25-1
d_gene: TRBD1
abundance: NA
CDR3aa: CASSDGTGVMDYGYTF
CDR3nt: TGTGCCAGCAGTGATGGGACAGGAGTGATGGACTATGGCTACACCTTC

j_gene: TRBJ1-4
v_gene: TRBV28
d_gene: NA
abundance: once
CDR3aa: CASSTQGKNEKLFF
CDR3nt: TGTGCCAGCAGCACTCAGGGGAAGAACGAAAAACTGTTTTTT

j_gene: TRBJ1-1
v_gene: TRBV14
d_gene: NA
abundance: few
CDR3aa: CASSQVGTGPHEAFF
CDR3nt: TGTGCCAGCAGCCAAGTAGGTACAGGGCCGCATGAAGCTTTCTTT

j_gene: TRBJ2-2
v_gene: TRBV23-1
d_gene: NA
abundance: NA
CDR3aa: CASSQPPRDERRSGELFF
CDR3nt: TGCGCCAGCAGTCAACCCCCCAGGGATGAACGGCGGTCCGGGGAGCTGTTTTTT

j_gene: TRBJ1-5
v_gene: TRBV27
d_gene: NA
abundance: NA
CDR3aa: CASSLGQHSNQPQHF
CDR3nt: TGTGCCAGCAGTTTAGGGCAGCATAGCAATCAGCCCCAGCATTTT

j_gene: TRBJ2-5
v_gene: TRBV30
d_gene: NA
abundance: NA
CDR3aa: CAWRRGVQETQYF
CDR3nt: TGTGCCTGGAGGCGCGGTGTCCAAGAGACCCAGTACTTC

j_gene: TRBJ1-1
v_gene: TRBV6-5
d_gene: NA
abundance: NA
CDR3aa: CASRGGVDTEAFF
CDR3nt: TGTGCCAGCAGGGGGGGGGTGGACACTGAAGCTTTCTTT

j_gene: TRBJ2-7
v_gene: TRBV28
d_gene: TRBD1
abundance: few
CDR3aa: CASSYPKGQAPEQYF
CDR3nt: TGTGCCAGCAGCTACCCCAAGGGACAGGCCCCCGAGCAGTACTTC

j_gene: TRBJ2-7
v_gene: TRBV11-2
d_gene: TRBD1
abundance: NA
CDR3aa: CASTRRQGSYEQYF
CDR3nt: TGTGCCAGCACACGCCGACAGGGCTCCTACGAGCAGTACTTC

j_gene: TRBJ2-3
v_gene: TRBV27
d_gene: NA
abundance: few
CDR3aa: CASRTSTDTQYF
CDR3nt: TGTGCCAGCAGAACTAGCACAGATACGCAGTATTTT

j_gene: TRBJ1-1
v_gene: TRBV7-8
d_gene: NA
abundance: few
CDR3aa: CASSFGRSNTEAFF
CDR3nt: TGTGCCAGCAGCTTCGGCAGGTCAAACACTGAAGCTTTCTTT

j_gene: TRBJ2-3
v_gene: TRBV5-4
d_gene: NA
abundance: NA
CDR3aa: CASLGAPDATDTQYF
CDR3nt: TGTGCCAGTTTGGGGGCCCCTGACGCCACAGATACGCAGTATTTT

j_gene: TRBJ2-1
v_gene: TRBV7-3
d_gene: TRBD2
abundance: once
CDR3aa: CASSPGLAGTEQFF
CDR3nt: TGTGCCAGCAGCCCGGGACTAGCGGGGACCGAGCAGTTCTTC

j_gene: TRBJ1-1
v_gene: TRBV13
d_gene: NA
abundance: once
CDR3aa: CASSPGSTEAFF
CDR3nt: TGTGCCAGCAGCCCAGGTTCTACTGAAGCTTTCTTT

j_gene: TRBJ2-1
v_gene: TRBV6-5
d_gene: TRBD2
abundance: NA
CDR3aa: CASSSRTSGGANEQFF
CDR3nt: TGTGCCAGCAGTTCGAGGACTAGCGGGGGGGCCAATGAGCAGTTCTTC

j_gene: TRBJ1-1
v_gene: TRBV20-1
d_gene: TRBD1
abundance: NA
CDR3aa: CRGQMNTEAFF
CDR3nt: TGCAGGGGACAGATGAACACTGAAGCTTTCTTT

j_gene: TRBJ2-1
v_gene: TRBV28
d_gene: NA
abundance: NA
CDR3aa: CASTHQFLNEQFF
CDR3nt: TGTGCCAGCACCCACCAATTCCTAAATGAGCAGTTCTTC

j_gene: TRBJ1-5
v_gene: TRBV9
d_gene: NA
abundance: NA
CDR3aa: CASGGSSNQPQHF
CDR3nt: TGTGCCAGCGGTGGGAGTAGCAATCAGCCCCAGCATTTT

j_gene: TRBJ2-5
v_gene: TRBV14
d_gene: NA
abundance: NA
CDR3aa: CASSQDRGNQETQYF
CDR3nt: TGTGCCAGCAGCCAAGATCGCGGGAACCAAGAGACCCAGTACTTC

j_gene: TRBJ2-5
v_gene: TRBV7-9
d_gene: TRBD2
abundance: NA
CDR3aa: CASSLRSGGGEETQYF
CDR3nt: TGTGCCAGCAGCCTCCGAAGTGGCGGGGGGGAAGAGACCCAGTACTTC

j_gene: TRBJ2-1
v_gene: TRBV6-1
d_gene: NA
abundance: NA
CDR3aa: CASSGEMYNEQFF
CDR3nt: TGTGCCAGCAGCGGTGAGATGTACAATGAGCAGTTCTTC

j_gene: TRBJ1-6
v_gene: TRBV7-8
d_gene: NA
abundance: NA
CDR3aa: CASSFRGSPLHF
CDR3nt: TGTGCCAGCAGCTTCCGGGGTTCACCCCTCCACTTT

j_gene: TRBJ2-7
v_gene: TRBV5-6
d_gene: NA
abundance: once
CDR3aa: CASSLAGGFSSYEQYF
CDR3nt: TGTGCCAGCAGCTTGGCCGGCGGTTTCAGCTCCTACGAGCAGTACTTC

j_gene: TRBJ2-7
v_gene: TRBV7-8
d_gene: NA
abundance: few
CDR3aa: CASSPQRAYEQYF
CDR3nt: TGTGCCAGCAGCCCCCAGAGGGCCTACGAGCAGTACTTC

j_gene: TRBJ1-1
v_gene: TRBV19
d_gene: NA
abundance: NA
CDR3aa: CASLRGNLNTEAFF
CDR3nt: TGTGCCAGTCTTAGGGGCAATCTGAACACTGAAGCTTTCTTT

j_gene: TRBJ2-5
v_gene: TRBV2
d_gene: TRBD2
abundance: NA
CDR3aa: CASSVRGLAGGVETQYF
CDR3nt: TGTGCCAGCAGTGTTCGTGGGCTAGCGGGGGGTGTTGAGACCCAGTACTTC

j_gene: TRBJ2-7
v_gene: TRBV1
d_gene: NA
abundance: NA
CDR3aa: CTSSQDRQGQLNYEQYF
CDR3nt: TGCACCAGCAGCCAAGATCGACAGGGACAATTAAACTACGAGCAGTACTTC

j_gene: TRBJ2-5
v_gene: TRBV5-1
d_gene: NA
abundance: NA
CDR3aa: CASSLRGLGGETQYF
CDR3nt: TGCGCCAGCAGCTTGCGAGGATTAGGTGGCGAGACCCAGTACTTC

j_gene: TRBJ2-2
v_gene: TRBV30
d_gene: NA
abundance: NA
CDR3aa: CAWFSGGRNTGELFF
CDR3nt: TGTGCCTGGTTCTCGGGCGGGCGAAACACCGGGGAGCTGTTTTTT

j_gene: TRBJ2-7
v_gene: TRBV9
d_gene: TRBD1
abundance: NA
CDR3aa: CASSKTGTGTYEQYF
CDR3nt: TGTGCCAGCAGCAAAACCGGGACAGGTACCTACGAGCAGTACTTC

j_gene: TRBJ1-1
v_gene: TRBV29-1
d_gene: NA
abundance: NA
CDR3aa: CSVEGFGRGPAEAFF
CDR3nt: TGCAGCGTTGAAGGTTTCGGCAGGGGACCCGCTGAAGCTTTCTTT

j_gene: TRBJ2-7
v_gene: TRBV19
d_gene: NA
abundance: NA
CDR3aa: CASSFTGSEQYF
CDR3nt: TGTGCCAGTAGTTTTACAGGGTCCGAGCAGTACTTC

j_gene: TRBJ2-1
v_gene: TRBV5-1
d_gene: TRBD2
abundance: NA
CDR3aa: CASSLDSGGAHRNNEQFF
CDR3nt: TGCGCCAGCAGCTTGGATAGCGGGGGGGCTCACCGAAACAATGAGCAGTTCTTC

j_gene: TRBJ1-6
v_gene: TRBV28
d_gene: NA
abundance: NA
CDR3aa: CASSFQSNNSPLHF
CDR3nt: TGTGCCAGCAGTTTCCAGTCCAATAATTCACCCCTCCACTTT

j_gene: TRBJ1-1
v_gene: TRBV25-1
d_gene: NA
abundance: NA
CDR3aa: CASSPPWGPTEAFF
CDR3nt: TGTGCCAGCAGTCCCCCGTGGGGGCCCACTGAAGCTTTCTTT

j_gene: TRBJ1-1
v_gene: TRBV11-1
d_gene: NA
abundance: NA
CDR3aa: CASSPRQAGTEAFF
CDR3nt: TGTGCCAGCAGCCCCAGACAGGCCGGCACTGAAGCTTTCTTT

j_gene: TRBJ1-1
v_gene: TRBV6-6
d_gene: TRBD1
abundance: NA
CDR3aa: CASSRGQADTEAFF
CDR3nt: TGTGCCAGCAGCAGGGGACAGGCGGACACTGAAGCTTTCTTT

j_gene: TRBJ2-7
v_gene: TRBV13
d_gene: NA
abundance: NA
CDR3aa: CASSFGGVYEQYF
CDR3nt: TGTGCCAGCAGCTTCGGCGGGGTCTACGAGCAGTACTTC

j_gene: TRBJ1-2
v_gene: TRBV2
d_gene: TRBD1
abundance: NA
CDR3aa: CAITGTGGLGCGYTF
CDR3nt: TGTGCCATTACCGGGACAGGGGGCTTAGGGTGTGGCTACACCTTC

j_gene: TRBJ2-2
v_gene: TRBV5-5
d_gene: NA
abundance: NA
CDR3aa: CASSPPRAGLNTGELFF
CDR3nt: TGTGCCAGCAGCCCCCCGCGGGCGGGCCTCAACACCGGGGAGCTGTTTTTT

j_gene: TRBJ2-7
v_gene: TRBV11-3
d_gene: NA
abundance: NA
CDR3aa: CASSQKDKTAYEQYF
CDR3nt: TGTGCCAGCAGCCAGAAGGACAAGACGGCCTACGAGCAGTACTTC

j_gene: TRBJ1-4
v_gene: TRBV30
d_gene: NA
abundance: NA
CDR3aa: CAWRFGGAVEKLFF
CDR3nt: TGTGCCTGGAGATTTGGGGGGGCTGTTGAAAAACTGTTTTTT

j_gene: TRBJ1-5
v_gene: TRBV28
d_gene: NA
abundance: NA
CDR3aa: CASSSTGLGPEYSNQPQHF
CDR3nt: TGTGCCAGCAGTTCTACAGGGTTGGGTCCTGAGTATAGCAATCAGCCCCAGCATTTT

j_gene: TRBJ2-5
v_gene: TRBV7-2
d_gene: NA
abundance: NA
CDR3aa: CASSREPLTGGETQYF
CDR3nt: TGTGCCAGCAGTCGTGAGCCTCTTACGGGGGGCGAGACCCAGTACTTC

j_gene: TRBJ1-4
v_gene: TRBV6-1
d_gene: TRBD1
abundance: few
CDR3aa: CASSAGGGQGSEKLFF
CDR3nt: TGTGCCAGCAGTGCCGGGGGGGGACAGGGGAGTGAAAAACTGTTTTTT

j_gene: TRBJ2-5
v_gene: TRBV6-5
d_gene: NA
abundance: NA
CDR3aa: CASSQTGSQETQYF
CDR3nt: TGTGCCAGCAGCCAAACCGGGAGCCAAGAGACCCAGTACTTC

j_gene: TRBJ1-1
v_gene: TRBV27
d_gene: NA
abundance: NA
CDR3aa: CASNTYRDRRAEAFF
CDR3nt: TGTGCCAGCAATACATACAGGGATCGCAGAGCTGAAGCTTTCTTT

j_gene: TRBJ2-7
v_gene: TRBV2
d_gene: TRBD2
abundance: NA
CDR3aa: CASSAGWGGYEQYF
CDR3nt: TGTGCCAGCAGTGCCGGTTGGGGGGGGTACGAGCAGTACTTC